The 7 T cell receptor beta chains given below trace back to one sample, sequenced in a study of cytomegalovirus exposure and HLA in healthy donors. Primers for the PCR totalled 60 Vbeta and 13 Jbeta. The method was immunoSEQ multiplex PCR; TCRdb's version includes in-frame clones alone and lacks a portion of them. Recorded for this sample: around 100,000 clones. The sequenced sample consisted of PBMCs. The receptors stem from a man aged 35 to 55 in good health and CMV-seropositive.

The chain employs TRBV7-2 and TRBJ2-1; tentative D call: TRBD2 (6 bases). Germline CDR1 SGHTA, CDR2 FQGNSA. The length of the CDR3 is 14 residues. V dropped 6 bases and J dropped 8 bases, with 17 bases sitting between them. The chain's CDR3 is CASRLGGSVYEQFF. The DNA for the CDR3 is TGTGCCAGCAGACTAGGAGGGTCTGTCTATGAGCAGTTCTTC.

CDR3 coding DNA: TGTGCCACCAGCAGAGATTTGGGACAGGGGTCCTACGAGCAGTACTTC. Amino acids: CATSRDLGQGSYEQYF. This chain joins TRBV15 and TRBJ2-7; the match to TRBD1 covers 10 bases. Unmatched junction bases numbered 3, after V lost 0 bases and J lost 1 base. The CDR3 is made up of 16 amino acids. Germline CDR1 reads LNHNV; CDR2 reads YYDKDF (reference sequence).

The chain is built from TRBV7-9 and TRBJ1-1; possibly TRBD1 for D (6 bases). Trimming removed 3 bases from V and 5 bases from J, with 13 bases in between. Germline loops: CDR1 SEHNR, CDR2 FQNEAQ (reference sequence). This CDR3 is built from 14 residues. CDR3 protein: CASSFAGVETEAFF. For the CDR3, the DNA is TGTGCCAGCAGCTTCGCAGGGGTGGAGACTGAAGCTTTCTTT.

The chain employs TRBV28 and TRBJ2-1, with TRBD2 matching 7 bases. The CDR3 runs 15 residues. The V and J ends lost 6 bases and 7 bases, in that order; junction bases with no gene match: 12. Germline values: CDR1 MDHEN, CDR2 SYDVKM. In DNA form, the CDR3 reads TGTGCCAGCAGCGGCCGGGCTAGCGGAGGTAATGAGCAGTTCTTC. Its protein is CASSGRASGGNEQFF.

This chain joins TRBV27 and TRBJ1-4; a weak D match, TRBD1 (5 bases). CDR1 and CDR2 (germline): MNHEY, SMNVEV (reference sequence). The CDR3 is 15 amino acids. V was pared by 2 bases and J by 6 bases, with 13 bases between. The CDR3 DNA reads TGTGCCAGCAGTTTAGTTGGGGCGCCTGATGAAAAACTGTTTTTT. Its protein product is CASSLVGAPDEKLFF.

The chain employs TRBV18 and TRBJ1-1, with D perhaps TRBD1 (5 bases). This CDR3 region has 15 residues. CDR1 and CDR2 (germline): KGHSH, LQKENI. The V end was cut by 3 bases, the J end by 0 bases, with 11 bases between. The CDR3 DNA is TGTGCCAGCTCACCGGGACGGGAGATGAACACTGAAGCTTTCTTT. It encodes CASSPGREMNTEAFF.

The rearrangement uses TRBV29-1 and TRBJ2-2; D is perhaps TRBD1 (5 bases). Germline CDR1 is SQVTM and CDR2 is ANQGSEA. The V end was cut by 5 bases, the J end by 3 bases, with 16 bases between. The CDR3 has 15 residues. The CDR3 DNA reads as TGCAGCGTTAGATTTATGATAGGGGACACCGGGGAGCTGTTTTTT. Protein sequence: CSVRFMIGDTGELFF.